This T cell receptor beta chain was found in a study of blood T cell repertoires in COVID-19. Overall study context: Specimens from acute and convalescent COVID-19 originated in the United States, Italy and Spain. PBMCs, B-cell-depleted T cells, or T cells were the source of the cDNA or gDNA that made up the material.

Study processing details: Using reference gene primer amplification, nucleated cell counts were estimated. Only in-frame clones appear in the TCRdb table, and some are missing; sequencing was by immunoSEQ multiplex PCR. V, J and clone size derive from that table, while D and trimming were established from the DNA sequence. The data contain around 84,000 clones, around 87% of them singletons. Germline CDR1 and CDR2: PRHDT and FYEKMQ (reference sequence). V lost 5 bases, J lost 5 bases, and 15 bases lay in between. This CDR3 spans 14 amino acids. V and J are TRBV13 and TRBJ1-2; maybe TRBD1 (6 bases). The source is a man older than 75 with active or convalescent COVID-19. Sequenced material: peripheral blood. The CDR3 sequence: CASSPRGQGYGYTF. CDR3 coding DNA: TGTGCCAGCAGCCCACGGGGCCAGGGGTATGGCTACACCTTC.